This passage covers 23 T cell receptor beta chains from one sample sequenced in a study of T-cell reconstitution after alpha-beta-depleted transplantation in children. Unique molecular identifiers were used to barcode this TCRbeta library. MiXCR, run by TCRdb on the PCR reads, gives a single entry per CDR3 protein. The data show tens of thousands of distinct CDR3 sequences, roughly 6.6% seen once. The sample was PBMCs from the stem cell graft donor, taken from the stem cell graft. These receptors all come from a human donor who donated a stem cell graft to a child with acute lymphoblastic leukemia.

This clonotype was counted many times. The rearrangement uses TRBV5-1 and TRBJ1-2; 10 positions agree with TRBD1. Losses at the gene ends were 0 bases for V and 8 bases for J; bases not matched to a gene: 7. The germline V gene has CDR1 SGHRS and CDR2 YFSETQ. CDR3 length equals 15 residues. The CDR3 spells CASSLAGQGVVGYTF. The CDR3 region has the DNA TGCGCCAGCAGCTTGGCTGGACAGGGGGTCGTCGGCTACACCTTC. Supplemented by reference TRBV5-1 and TRBJ1-2, the full variable domain reads KAGVTQTPRYLIKTRGQQVTLSCSPISGHRSVSWYQQTPGQGLQFLFEYFSETQRNKGNFPGRFSGRQFSNSRSEMNVSTLELGDSALYLCASSLAGQGVVGYTFGSGTRLTVV.

The table lists this clonotype with many counts. J is TRBJ2-4 and V is TRBV7-9; unclear D gene. This CDR3 contains 16 residues. CDR1 is SEHNR, CDR2 FQNEAQ, per germline (reference sequence). The V end was cut by 1 base, the J end by 10 bases, with 20 bases between. The CDR3 DNA is TGTGCCAGCAGCTTAGGTCCCTATTTCTTTTGGAATATTCAGTACTTC. Encoded protein: CASSLGPYFFWNIQYF.

CDR3: CSVPRDRGPGNTIYF. CDR3 DNA sequence: TGCAGCGTCCCCCGGGACAGGGGGCCTGGAAACACCATATATTTT. The chain recombines TRBV29-1 with TRBJ1-3; 12 bases line up with TRBD1. The trim removed 6 bases at V and 2 bases at J, leaving 5 bases unmatched. Germline V lookup: CDR1 SQVTM, CDR2 ANQGSEA. The CDR3 extends over 15 amino acids.

This clonotype was counted at least ten times. V is TRBV6-2 or TRBV6-3 and J is TRBJ2-3; the D call may be TRBD1 or TRBD2 (5 bases each). The V end was cut by 4 bases, the J end by 2 bases, with 10 bases between. The CDR3 is 14 amino acids. CDR1 and CDR2 (germline): MNHEY, SVGEGT. CDR3 bases: TGTGCCAGCAGTTCGGGACGCTACACAGATACGCAGTATTTT. It translates to CASSSGRYTDTQYF.

Many counts were recorded for this clonotype. This chain connects TRBV5-5 to TRBJ1-1; D gene uncertain. CDR1 and CDR2 (germline): SGHKS, YYEKEE (reference sequence). The V end was cut by 0 bases, the J end by 0 bases, with 6 bases between. The CDR3 has 14 amino acids. The CDR3, as DNA: TGTGCCAGCAGCTTGGAACCCTTGAACACTGAAGCTTTCTTT. Protein product: CASSLEPLNTEAFF.

The chain uses TRBV6-5 and TRBJ2-7; perhaps TRBD2 as D (6 bases). Trimming shortened V by 2 bases and J by 12 bases, and 11 bases separated the two germline ends. Germline assignment: CDR1 MNHEY and CDR2 SVGAGI. There are 11 residues in the CDR3. CDR3 amino acids: CASSYGPSVYF. CDR3 nucleotide sequence: TGTGCCAGCAGTTACGGCCCTAGCGTGTACTTC.

This clonotype was detected many times. CDR3 residues: CASSTGRSTNEKLFF. In DNA, the CDR3 is TGCGCCAGCAGCACGGGACGGTCAACTAATGAAAAACTGTTTTTT. The chain combines TRBV5-1 with TRBJ1-4, with a possible D match to TRBD1 (5 bases). The germline V gene encodes CDR1 SGHRS and CDR2 YFSETQ. The CDR3 totals 15 residues. With 4 bases removed from V and 0 bases from J, the gap between germline ends came to 10 bases.

This clonotype was seen at least ten times. The genes are TRBV5-1 and TRBJ2-7, with TRBD1 matching over 10 bases. V lost 5 bases, J lost 5 bases, and 4 bases stayed unmatched. The V gene's germline CDR1 is SGHRS and CDR2 YFSETQ. This CDR3 region has 13 residues. The CDR3 nucleotides are TGCGCCAGCAGACAGGGGACAGGGGACGAGCAGTACTTC. This encodes CASRQGTGDEQYF.

The genes are TRBV20-1 and TRBJ1-2, with D possibly matching TRBD1 (6 bases). The CDR3 has 17 amino acids. The V end was cut by 0 bases, the J end by 2 bases, with 19 bases between. Germline V gene data show CDR1 as DFQATT and CDR2 as SNEGSKA (reference sequence). As DNA, the CDR3 is TGCAGTGCTAGAGATCTGACAGGAGGGAGATTAAACTATGGCTACACCTTC. This codes for CSARDLTGGRLNYGYTF.

This clonotype was counted many times. The V gene is TRBV5-1, the J gene TRBJ1-5; no firm D call. Trimming pared 4 bases from V and 0 bases from J, leaving 5 bases between. CDR3 length: 13 residues. Germline CDR1 reads SGHRS; CDR2 reads YFSETQ. This chain's CDR3 is CASSAYSNQPQHF. The DNA for the CDR3 is TGCGCCAGCAGCGCGTATAGCAATCAGCCCCAGCATTTT.

The chain recombines TRBV19 with TRBJ2-6; unclear D gene. Germline V gene lookup returns CDR1 LNHDA and CDR2 SQIVND (reference sequence). V was pared by 1 base and J by 0 bases, with 7 bases between. This CDR3 is 16 amino acids long. CDR3 bases: TGTGCCAGTAGTATAGTCCGGCCCTCTGGGGCCAACGTCCTGACTTTC. Amino acids: CASSIVRPSGANVLTF. The whole variable domain, filled in from reference TRBV19 and TRBJ2-6, reads DGGITQSPKYLFRKEGQNVTLSCEQNLNHDAMYWYRQDPGQGLRLIYYSQIVNDFQKGDIAEGYSVSREKKESFPLTVTSAQKNPTAFYLCASSIVRPSGANVLTFGAGSRLTVL.

This clonotype was seen many times. The chain combines TRBV6-5 with TRBJ2-6; either TRBD1 or TRBD2 may fit D (5 bases each). This CDR3 spans 19 amino acids. Trimming left V 6 bases short and J 0 bases short, with 21 bases between. Per germline, CDR1 MNHEY and CDR2 SVGAGI. The CDR3 DNA reads TGTGCCAGCAGCCCGCTGATTTGGGACGCCCACTCTGGGGCCAACGTCCTGACTTTC. This gives the protein CASSPLIWDAHSGANVLTF.

This clonotype was seen repeatedly, ten times or more. V gene TRBV27 combines with J gene TRBJ2-7; TRBD1 aligns across 8 bases. The CDR3 has 14 amino acids. Looked up from germline, CDR1 is MNHEY and CDR2 is SMNVEV (reference sequence). V shed 5 bases, J shed 2 bases, and the junction held 5 bases outside the gene matches. The CDR3 bases are TGTGCCAGCAGTCCCTGGACAGGGCCCTACGAGCAGTACTTC. It encodes CASSPWTGPYEQYF.

The genes are TRBV5-1 and TRBJ1-1, with 9 bases lining up with TRBD1. The ends lost 3 bases at V and 3 bases at J; junction bases unmatched: 6. The CDR3 length is 15 residues. Germline values: CDR1 SGHRS, CDR2 YFSETQ. In DNA form, the CDR3 reads TGCGCCAGCAGCTCAGACGGGACAGGGTACACTGAAGCTTTCTTT. Its translation is CASSSDGTGYTEAFF.

This clonotype was recorded at least ten times. The chain employs TRBV29-1 and TRBJ1-4; TRBD1 might be the D (5 bases). The V gene's germline CDR1 is SQVTM and CDR2 ANQGSEA. V shed 4 bases and J shed 2 bases, with 11 bases lying between them. The CDR3 is 14 amino acids. The CDR3 region has the DNA TGCAGCGTTGCGAAAGGGGAGACTAATGAAAAACTGTTTTTT. As protein: CSVAKGETNEKLFF.

This clonotype was detected many times. The chain recombines TRBV7-9 with TRBJ2-5; TRBD2 matches at 8 bases. The V segment lost 5 bases and the J segment 4 bases; nucleotides outside the gene matches: 3. CDR3 size: 13 residues. Germline V gene sequence: CDR1 SEHNR, CDR2 FQNEAQ (reference sequence). The CDR3, as DNA: TGTGCCAGCAGCCTCGGGGGGGTAGAGACCCAGTACTTC. Translation: CASSLGGVETQYF.

There are many counts of this clonotype. V is TRBV5-5 and J is TRBJ2-7; TRBD1 agrees at 7 bases. V lost 4 bases and J lost 2; bases outside the gene matches: 6. The germline gives CDR1 SGHKS, CDR2 YYEKEE (reference sequence). This CDR3 comprises 14 residues. This chain's CDR3 is CASSPMDRTYEQYF. CDR3 bases: TGTGCCAGCAGCCCTATGGACAGGACCTACGAGCAGTACTTC.

At least ten counts were recorded for this clonotype. This chain uses TRBV27 with TRBJ2-1; D is possibly TRBD2 (6 bases). The ends were cut back, 4 bases at V and 0 bases at J, with 19 bases in the middle. This CDR3 has 18 residues. Per the germline V gene, CDR1 is MNHEY and CDR2 is SMNVEV (reference sequence). CDR3 amino acids: CASSSRSGVPGSYNEQFF. The CDR3 DNA follows: TGTGCCAGCAGTTCCCGGTCGGGAGTCCCGGGCTCCTACAATGAGCAGTTCTTC.

The CDR3, as DNA: TGTGCCAGCAGCAGCCGGGACAGGGGGCCTGAAGCTTTCTTT. It translates to CASSSRDRGPEAFF. The rearrangement joins TRBV5-4 to TRBJ1-1; 12 bases align to TRBD1. Germline CDR1 SGHNT, CDR2 YYREEE (reference sequence). The CDR3 is made up of 14 amino acids. V was clipped by 4 bases and J by 6 bases; unmatched bases: 4. Full variable domain (outside the CDR3, taken from reference TRBV5-4 and TRBJ1-1): ETGVTQSPTHLIKTRGQQVTLRCSSQSGHNTVSWYQQALGQGPQFIFQYYREEENGRGNFPPRFSGLQFPNYSSELNVNALELDDSALYLCASSSRDRGPEAFFGQGTRLTVV.

The chain has TRBV6-1 and TRBJ1-1, with 8 nucleotides matching TRBD1. The CDR3 runs 15 residues. The ends lost 8 bases at V and 9 bases at J; junction bases unmatched: 17. Germline assignment: CDR1 MNHNS and CDR2 SASEGT. CDR3 protein: CASFDRGQGNLKAFF. The CDR3 DNA follows: TGTGCCAGCTTCGATCGAGGACAGGGTAACCTTAAAGCTTTCTTT.

This clonotype has at least ten counts. The rearrangement joins TRBV29-1 to TRBJ2-5, with D maybe TRBD1 (5 bases). This CDR3 comprises 13 residues. Germline V gene sequence: CDR1 SQVTM, CDR2 ANQGSEA. With 2 bases removed from V and 2 bases from J, the gap between germline ends came to 9 bases. The CDR3 reads CSVEFTGQETQYF. For the CDR3, the DNA is TGCAGCGTTGAATTTACAGGTCAAGAGACCCAGTACTTC.

In its sample, this clonotype was seen many times. The V gene is TRBV27, the J gene TRBJ2-5; no reliable D call. V was trimmed by 4 bases and J by 5 bases, leaving 8 bases between them. CDR1 and CDR2 (germline): MNHEY, SMNVEV (reference sequence). The CDR3 contains 12 residues. As DNA, the CDR3 is TGTGCCAGCAGTTATCCTCGGGAGACCCAGTACTTC. Its translation: CASSYPRETQYF.

The chain has TRBV7-6 and TRBJ2-1; D unresolved. V lost 0 bases and J 4 bases, leaving 4 bases between the germline ends. The CDR3 consists of 13 residues. The germline V gene has CDR1 SGHVS and CDR2 FNYEAQ. The CDR3 spells CASSLATYNEQFF. The CDR3 DNA follows: TGTGCCAGCAGCTTAGCAACATACAATGAGCAGTTCTTC.